Following are 19 T cell receptor beta chains from one sample sequenced in a study of T-cell reconstitution after alpha-beta-depleted transplantation in children. Researchers prepared the TCRbeta library using unique molecular identifiers, the study reports. TCRdb re-analysed the PCR reads in MiXCR, keeping a single row per CDR3 protein. The sample records 83,000 or so distinct CDR3 sequences, 8% to 9% being singletons. The source material was PBMCs from the stem cell graft donor, sampled from the stem cell graft. The receptors were sampled from a human donor who donated a stem cell graft to a child with congenital amegakaryocytic thrombocytopenia.

This clonotype was seen many times. The chain employs TRBV6-2 or TRBV6-3 and TRBJ2-1; TRBD2 matches at 8 bases. J lost 2 bases, V lost 4 bases, and 7 bases had no gene match. Germline V gene data show CDR1 as MNHEY and CDR2 as SVGEGT. There are 16 residues in the CDR3. In DNA, the CDR3 is TGTGCCAGCAGTTTAAGCGGGAGTTCCGCCTACAATGAGCAGTTCTTC. Amino acids: CASSLSGSSAYNEQFF.

This clonotype was detected many times. J is TRBJ2-3 and V is TRBV15; 9 nucleotides align to TRBD1. V trimming: 1 base; J trimming: 6 bases; junction bases outside the gene matches: 5. From germline, CDR1 is LNHNV and CDR2 YYDKDF (reference sequence). The CDR3 totals 15 residues. The CDR3 DNA sequence: TGTGCCACCAGCAGAGCCGGGACAGGGACTGATACGCAGTATTTT. Translation gives CATSRAGTGTDTQYF.

This clonotype was seen ten or more times. The chain uses TRBV28 and TRBJ2-6; weak D call: TRBD1 (5 bases). The V gene's germline CDR1 is MDHEN and CDR2 SYDVKM. Trimming removed 10 bases from V and 1 base from J, with 11 bases in between. The CDR3 has 14 residues. CDR3 sequence reads: CAISGFSGANVLTF. The CDR3 coding sequence is TGTGCCATCTCAGGGTTTTCTGGGGCCAACGTCCTGACTTTC.

This clonotype has a count of ten or more. The rearrangement uses TRBV7-2 and TRBJ2-2; 9 nucleotides align to TRBD2. CDR3 length equals 15 residues. With 5 bases clipped from V and 7 bases from J, the junction kept 8 bases outside the gene matches. CDR1 is SGHTA and CDR2 is FQGNSA in the germline V gene. CDR3 DNA: TGTGCCAGCAGCGGCGTAGCGGGAGTGGGCGGGGAGCTGTTTTTT. Translated, it gives CASSGVAGVGGELFF.

This clonotype was detected ten times or more. The chain carries TRBV5-1 and TRBJ1-5; perhaps TRBD1 as D (5 bases). Trimming left V 2 bases short and J 3 bases short, with 12 bases between. From germline, CDR1 is SGHRS and CDR2 YFSETQ. This CDR3 is 15 amino acids long. The CDR3 loop reads CASSFDTGPNQPQHF. Here the CDR3 DNA reads TGCGCCAGCAGCTTTGATACAGGCCCCAATCAGCCCCAGCATTTT.

This clonotype was observed at least ten times. This chain connects TRBV4-2 to TRBJ2-3; perhaps D is TRBD1 or TRBD2 (5 bases each). The germline gives CDR1 LGHNA, CDR2 YNFKEQ. V was trimmed by 0 bases and J by 0 bases, leaving 10 bases between them. CDR3 length equals 16 residues. The CDR3 reads CASSQDPGPSTDTQYF. The CDR3 DNA sequence: TGTGCCAGCAGCCAAGATCCGGGACCGAGCACAGATACGCAGTATTTT.

The chain is built from TRBV15 and TRBJ2-6, with D possibly being TRBD1 (6 bases). V lost 0 bases to trimming and J lost 2 bases, with 8 bases between them. This CDR3 is built from 16 residues. The germline V gene has CDR1 LNHNV and CDR2 YYDKDF (reference sequence). Here the CDR3 DNA reads TGTGCCACCAGCAGAGAGACAGGAACTGGGGCCAACGTCCTGACTTTC. Translation gives CATSRETGTGANVLTF.

The chain recombines TRBV16 with TRBJ1-2; 9 nucleotides match TRBD1. V dropped 3 bases and J dropped 2; count of bases not matched to a gene: 4. The CDR3 is 15 amino acids. Germline CDR1 and CDR2: KGHSY and FQNENV. CDR3 sequence reads: CASSHRTGANYGYTF. CDR3 in DNA: TGTGCCAGCAGCCATCGGACAGGGGCCAACTATGGCTACACCTTC.

The chain is built from TRBV15 and TRBJ1-5, with D uncertain. The germline V gene encodes CDR1 LNHNV and CDR2 YYDKDF (reference sequence). With 7 bases removed from V and 3 bases from J, the gap between germline ends came to 10 bases. The CDR3 spans 13 residues. The CDR3 sequence is CATKEGPNQPQHF. As DNA, the CDR3 is TGTGCCACCAAGGAGGGTCCCAATCAGCCCCAGCATTTT.

This clonotype was recorded at least ten times. This sequence joins TRBV7-8 and TRBJ2-7; the D gene is possibly TRBD2 (6 bases). The CDR3 sequence is 13 residues long. The V gene lost 4 bases and the J gene lost 1 base, with 8 bases spanning the gap. CDR1 SGHVS and CDR2 FQNEAQ come from the germline V gene. CDR3 loop: CASSWGLSYEQYF. The CDR3 DNA is TGTGCCAGCAGCTGGGGACTGTCCTACGAGCAGTACTTC.

This clonotype was seen at least ten times. V is TRBV11-2 and J is TRBJ2-1; TRBD2 matches 11 bases. The germline V gene has CDR1 SGHAT and CDR2 FQNNGV. With 4 bases clipped from V and 7 bases from J, the junction kept 6 bases outside the gene matches. The CDR3 contains 15 residues. The CDR3 DNA reads as TGTGCCAGCAGCTCCCTAGCGGGGGGCCTTAATGAGCAGTTCTTC. Its protein product is CASSSLAGGLNEQFF.

This clonotype has a count of ten or more. The J gene is TRBJ2-7, the V gene TRBV9, with 8 bases that match TRBD1. The CDR3 extends over 14 amino acids. CDR1 and CDR2 (germline): SGDLS, YYNGEE. Unmatched junction bases numbered 3, after V lost 3 bases and J lost 1 base. The CDR3 region has the DNA TGTGCCAGCAGCGATGGACAGGGTTCCTACGAGCAGTACTTC. This gives the protein CASSDGQGSYEQYF.

This clonotype was counted ten times or more. The chain has TRBV7-2 and TRBJ2-6; D might be TRBD1 or TRBD2, each matching 6 bases. Germline V gene lookup returns CDR1 SGHTA and CDR2 FQGNSA. V lost 5 bases, J lost 1 base, and 9 bases lay in between. The CDR3 is 15 residues long. This CDR3 reads CASSKGGSGANVLTF. The CDR3 nucleotides read TGTGCCAGCAGCAAGGGGGGATCTGGGGCCAACGTCCTGACTTTC.

In its sample, this clonotype was seen many times. This chain joins TRBV5-1 and TRBJ1-6; D unresolved. V lost 4 bases to trimming and J lost 7 bases, with 6 bases between them. CDR1 is SGHRS and CDR2 is YFSETQ in the germline V gene. The CDR3 loop spans 12 amino acids. This CDR3 is CASSLSNSPLHF. The CDR3, as DNA: TGCGCCAGCAGCCTGTCGAATTCACCCCTCCACTTT.

This clonotype showed up many times. The chain joins TRBV10-3 to TRBJ2-5; D assignment may be TRBD1 or TRBD2 (6 bases each). V shed 11 bases and J shed 6 bases, with 28 bases lying between them. CDR1 is ENHRY, CDR2 SYGVKD, per germline. There are 16 residues in the CDR3. DNA of the CDR3: TGTGCCCGCGGGGTCGGCGAGCCAGGGGAATGGAAGACCCAGTACTTC. Protein sequence: CARGVGEPGEWKTQYF.

The sample holds many counts of this clonotype. The CDR3 reads CASSFSGSVHEQYF. CDR3 bases: TGTGCCAGCAGTTTTAGCGGGAGTGTCCACGAGCAGTACTTC. This chain connects TRBV12-3 or TRBV12-4 to TRBJ2-7, with 9 bases matching TRBD2. Trimming at V came to 3 bases and at J to 5 bases, leaving 5 bases not matched to a gene. This CDR3 region has 14 residues.

This clonotype was seen at least ten times. The rearrangement links TRBV5-1 to TRBJ2-7; D possibly corresponds to TRBD2 (5 bases). Between the trimmed V and J ends, which lost 0 bases and 3 bases, there was a span of 13 bases. This CDR3 comprises 15 residues. CDR1 is SGHRS and CDR2 is YFSETQ in the germline V gene. The CDR3 spells CASSLELGSGYEQYF. Written as DNA, the CDR3 is TGCGCCAGCAGCTTGGAACTAGGCAGTGGCTACGAGCAGTACTTC.

This sequence joins TRBV30 and TRBJ2-7; 14 nucleotides line up with TRBD2. Trimming took 6 bases from V and 7 from J; bases not matched to a gene: 23. This CDR3 contains 19 residues. Germline V gene data show CDR1 as GTSNPN and CDR2 as SVGIG (reference sequence). The CDR3 region has the DNA TGTGCCTGCTGCCGAGGGACTAGCGGGAGCGCCCAAGTTCGAGGAGAGCAGTACTTC. Its translation: CACCRGTSGSAQVRGEQYF.

This clonotype showed up many times. The rearrangement joins TRBV20-1 to TRBJ1-1; D might be TRBD1 (6 bases). CDR3 length: 14 residues. V lost 2 bases to trimming and J lost 1 base, with 11 bases between them. Per the germline V gene, CDR1 is DFQATT and CDR2 is SNEGSKA (reference sequence). This chain's CDR3 is CSARPTGANTEAFF. CDR3 nucleotide sequence: TGCAGTGCTAGACCGACAGGCGCGAACACTGAAGCTTTCTTT.